The clone carrying this T cell receptor (beta chain) was found a few times. Its antigen is unidentified. The junction shows a germline mismatch at one end, possibly a read error. From germline, CDR1 is SGHVS and CDR2 FQNEAQ. The CDR3 is 14 residues long. The data derive from a study of blood T cells in healthy people across ages. Using a J-beta primer mix together with a sample-barcoded 5' primer, a second PCR was run for about 6 to 11 cycles. Each cDNA molecule, via a template-switch adaptor with 12 random nucleotides, was tagged. A single record per CDR3 protein comes from TCRdb applying MiXCR to the 5' RACE reads. The sample carries about 1.4 million distinct CDR3 sequences, 45% to 70% recorded once. Whole-study results and caveats: Unsorted PBMC input precluded a conclusive naive versus antigen-experienced comparison.

No fewer than 7 million PBMCs went into each sample. The sequence came from a man between 18 and 29 years old in good health. The rearrangement uses TRBV7-8 and TRBJ1-2, with a weak D call TRBD1 (6 bases). Sequencing input: blood. This CDR3 is CASSLDRENYGYIF. The DNA of the CDR3 is TGTGCCAGCAGCTTAGACAGGGAAAACTATGGCTACATCTTC. Variable domain in full (rest from reference TRBV7-8 and TRBJ1-2): GAGVSQSPRYKVAKRGQDVALRCDPISGHVSLFWYQQALGQGPEFLTYFQNEAQLDKSGLPSDRFFAERPEGSVSTLKIQRTQQEDSAVYLCASSLDRENYGYIFGSGTRLTVV.